These T cell receptor beta chains were read from a single sample in a study of CD8 T cells in ankylosing spondylitis. TCRdb passed the 5' RACE reads through MiXCR, listing each CDR3 protein once. The table has approximately 540,000 distinct CDR3 sequences, over 9.5% seen once; the top ten hold about 6.8%. The sequencing sample was made of blood, either unsorted or a sorted T cell fraction (not recorded which). These receptor sequences come from a male donor with ankylosing spondylitis. Each CDR3 is given without its conserved first and last residue. Only part of the rows carry a size: once, few, many, or a class if the clone is expanded.

-,TRBV20-1,SAQGTSRHNEQF
-,TRBV5-1,ASSLEVSGVIGHEQY
many,TRBV10-3,AISSRTSGHSTDTYNEQF
-,TRBV11-2,ASSRKRLAGTEQF
-,TRBV6-5,ASSYSATSGPQETQY
few,TRBV4-1,ASSQEGQPGTGELF
-,TRBV11-2,ASSWGRGEGFRETQY
-,TRBV3-1,ASSQSRGDSPLH
few,TRBV5-1,ASSLQTGENTEAF
few,TRBV20-1,SARVAGRDEQY
few,TRBV24-1,ATSASGGAETQY
few,TRBV5-1,ASSLDRGGRGETQY
many,TRBV10-3,AISEPLGQASEAF
-,TRBV7-9,ASSTPTGGTEAF
-,TRBV20-1,SAREGGYNEQF
-,TRBV3-1,ASSQRSDTDTQY
few,TRBV12-3/TRBV12-4,ASSLAKGTSGTYNEQF
-,TRBV7-9,ASSRTSGSWNEQF
few,TRBV20-1,SARRRTGVGNTIY
-,TRBV10-3,ATITLPGQGGNNEQF
few,TRBV15,ATSRDWAGLGTGELF
few,TRBV7-8,ASSRTSGVRNEQF
-,TRBV4-2,ASRGTPGTSGSPPDTQY
few,TRBV6-1,ASSAPGLVSTGELF
few,TRBV15,ATSPLGSLASTYNEQF
-,TRBV5-1,ASSYLAGAGNEQF
-,TRBV13,ASREPWTEGNTIY